Presented here are 7 T cell receptor beta chains from one specimen sequenced in a study of spatial heterogeneity in lung cancer. No antigen is known for these receptors. Specified time point: sample taken at primary tumor resection. Each CDR3 protein gets one entry after TCRdb re-called the 5' RACE reads with MiXCR. The sample shows 15,000 to 20,000 distinct CDR3 sequences, more than 5.5% of them seen only once. Study conclusions and caveats: Tumors with more nonsynonymous mutations had more expanded intratumoral alpha and beta TCRs.

Specimen: lung tumor tissue, collected at surgery. The origin of the receptors is a male donor with early-stage non-small cell lung cancer.

This clonotype was seen ten or more times. This beta chain appears as a stray read in a library generated for alpha chains; its size is not informative. This chain uses TRBV9 with TRBJ2-5; D not resolved. CDR1 is SGDLS and CDR2 is YYNGEE in the germline V gene. With 2 bases removed from V and 2 bases from J, the gap between germline ends came to 7 bases. This CDR3 contains 13 residues. CDR3 nucleotides: TGTGCCAGCAGCGTGACTGAGCAAGAGACCCAGTACTTC. Its protein is CASSVTEQETQYF.

This clonotype occurred many times. This beta chain came through as a stray read in a library set up for alpha chains, and its size says little. The V call is TRBV27, the J call TRBJ2-3, with 8 bases that match TRBD1. The CDR3 is made up of 14 amino acids. V lost 4 bases to trimming and J lost 8 bases; unmatched junction nucleotides: 8. CDR1 and CDR2 from the germline V gene are MNHEY and SMNVEV (reference sequence). The DNA for the CDR3 is TGTGCCAGCAGTTCGGGACAGGAGGGTGGTACGCAGTATTTT. Amino acid sequence: CASSSGQEGGTQYF.

This clonotype has a count of ten or more. This beta chain lies outside the target of a library built for alpha chains; its clone size means little. This chain links TRBV20-1 with TRBJ1-2; tentative D call: TRBD1 (6 bases). The V and J ends lost 6 bases and 0 bases respectively, with 20 bases between them. Germline V gene sequence: CDR1 DFQATT, CDR2 SNEGSKA (reference sequence). The CDR3 runs to 16 residues. CDR3 DNA: TGCAGTGCCAGGGAGGGAAACAGGGTCGCTAACTATGGCTACACCTTC. It specifies CSAREGNRVANYGYTF.

Notes on this clonotype: The library was prepared for alpha chains; this beta chain is a stray read, so its frequency means little. The chain's CDR3 is CASSQAGFQFF. CDR3 sequence (DNA): TGCGCCAGCAGCCAAGCAGGATTTCAGTTCTTC. The J gene is TRBJ2-1, the V gene TRBV4-1, with D uncertain. The CDR3 covers 11 residues. In germline, CDR1 is MGHRA, CDR2 YSYEKL. V was pared by 1 base and J by 13 bases, with 8 bases between.

In this sample, this clonotype turned up many times. This beta chain appears as a stray read in a library generated for alpha chains; its size is not informative. The chain has TRBV4-2 and TRBJ2-1; 7 bases are a match to TRBD2. CDR1 LGHNA and CDR2 YNFKEQ come from the germline V gene. The CDR3 totals 15 residues. With 4 bases clipped from V and 6 bases from J, the junction kept 9 bases outside the gene matches. CDR3 DNA sequence: TGTGCCAGCAGCCGCACGGAGGCGGGAGCCAATGAGCAGTTCTTC. It yields the protein CASSRTEAGANEQFF.

By sample share, this clonotype is medium-sized. This beta chain appears as a stray read in a library generated for alpha chains; its size is not informative. The V call is TRBV7-2, the J call TRBJ2-3; no firm D call. Trimming shortened V by 5 bases and J by 6 bases, and 12 bases separated the two germline ends. The CDR3 is 13 amino acids. Germline values: CDR1 SGHTA, CDR2 FQGNSA. The CDR3: CASSPRTGDTQYF. CDR3 coding DNA: TGTGCCAGCAGCCCGCGGACGGGCGATACGCAGTATTTT.

This clonotype has at least ten counts. Because the library targeted alpha chains, this beta chain is an off-target read whose size means little. V gene TRBV10-3 combines with J gene TRBJ2-7; possible D gene TRBD2, 6 bases. Germline-derived CDR1 and CDR2 are ENHRY and SYGVKD. The length of the CDR3 is 14 residues. V shed 4 bases and J shed 6 bases, with 16 bases lying between them. The CDR3 DNA reads as TGTGCCATCAGTGGAGCGGGCTCTGACTCCGAGCAGTACTTC. Its protein is CAISGAGSDSEQYF.